Listed here are 31 T cell receptor beta chains from one sample, sequenced in a study of shared clonotypes between healthy human individuals. Clones were read by immunoSEQ multiplex PCR, and TCRdb kept only the in-frame ones, dropping some. This table holds hundreds of thousands of clones, just under 97% found once. Terminally differentiated effector memory CD45RA+ cells were left out of the naive CD8 fraction, which was CD45RO-negative and positively selected for CCR7. Specimen: naive CD8+ T cells sorted from blood. The receptors come from a woman aged 25 to 45 in good health.

The genes are TRBV27 and TRBJ2-7; the D is unclear. Germline V gene sequence: CDR1 MNHEY, CDR2 SMNVEV (reference sequence). The CDR3 has 13 residues. Trimming left V 3 bases short and J 2 bases short, with 8 bases between. CDR3 sequence reads: CASSFNGPYEQYF. The CDR3 DNA is TGTGCCAGCAGTTTTAACGGGCCCTACGAGCAGTACTTC.

The chain joins TRBV2 to TRBJ2-3; 12 nucleotides line up with TRBD2. Per germline, CDR1 SNHLY and CDR2 FYNNEI. The CDR3 extends over 15 amino acids. The J segment lost 4 bases and the V segment lost 7 bases, leaving 6 bases of the junction unmatched. CDR3 protein: CASIGLAGNADTQYF. For the CDR3, the DNA is TGTGCCAGCATTGGACTAGCGGGGAACGCAGATACGCAGTATTTT.

The rearrangement links TRBV28 to TRBJ2-5; D ambiguous. TRBJ2-7 matches the DNA end more closely, so the J call is doubtful. Germline loops: CDR1 MDHEN, CDR2 SYDVKM. The CDR3 is 13 amino acids. This CDR3 is CASSLGSSYEQYF. The DNA of the CDR3 is TGTGCCAGCAGTTTAGGGTCCTCCTACGAGCAGTACTTC.

The rearrangement uses TRBV6-6 and TRBJ1-6, with D possibly TRBD1 on 5 matching bases. This CDR3 has 15 residues. Per germline, CDR1 MNHNY and CDR2 SVGAGI (reference sequence). V lost 0 bases and J 5 bases, leaving 8 bases between the germline ends. The CDR3 DNA follows: TGTGCCAGCAGTTACTCGTCAGGGAATAATTCACCCCTCCACTTT. Encoded protein: CASSYSSGNNSPLHF.

The chain employs TRBV9 and TRBJ2-5; the D gene could be TRBD1 or TRBD2 (5 bases each). Trimming stripped 0 bases from V and 1 base from J, with 16 bases between. The CDR3 length is 17 residues. The V gene's germline CDR1 is SGDLS and CDR2 YYNGEE. The CDR3 bases are TGTGCCAGCAGCGTAGGATGGGCAGGGAGAAGCCAAGAGACCCAGTACTTC. It yields the protein CASSVGWAGRSQETQYF. Full variable domain (remainder filled in from reference TRBV9 and TRBJ2-5): DSGVTQTPKHLITATGQRVTLRCSPRSGDLSVYWYQQSLDQGLQFLIQYYNGEERAKGNILERFSAQQFPDLHSELNLSSLELGDSALYFCASSVGWAGRSQETQYFGPGTRLLVL.

This chain connects TRBV28 to TRBJ2-5; D assignment may be TRBD1 or TRBD2 (5 bases each). Germline CDR1 MDHEN, CDR2 SYDVKM. There are 15 residues in the CDR3. V lost 7 bases to trimming and J lost 2 bases, with 17 bases between them. The CDR3 nucleotides are TGTGCCAGCACCTGGGGGATCGTGCCTCAAGAGACCCAGTACTTC. Amino acids: CASTWGIVPQETQYF.

The chain joins TRBV25-1 to TRBJ2-1; tentative D call: TRBD2 (5 bases). The CDR3 extends over 15 amino acids. The ends were cut back, 5 bases at V and 0 bases at J, with 11 bases in the middle. Germline V gene sequence: CDR1 MGHDK, CDR2 SYGVNS. CDR3 sequence (DNA): TGTGCCAGCAGTATCGGGAATAGCTCCTACAATGAGCAGTTCTTC. Protein sequence: CASSIGNSSYNEQFF.

The chain's CDR3 is CSVGPSGRAEQFF. The CDR3 region has the DNA TGCAGCGTTGGCCCTAGCGGGAGGGCTGAGCAGTTCTTC. The chain couples TRBV29-1 to TRBJ2-1, with TRBD2 matching over 12 bases. With 4 bases clipped from V and 9 bases from J, the junction kept 4 bases outside the gene matches. Germline lookup yields CDR1 SQVTM and CDR2 ANQGSEA. This CDR3 spans 13 amino acids.

The V and J genes are TRBV6-1 and TRBJ1-2; D may be TRBD1 (6 bases). From germline, CDR1 is MNHNS and CDR2 SASEGT. There are 15 residues in the CDR3. V gave up 2 bases and J gave up 6 bases, with 16 bases separating them. Here the CDR3 DNA reads TGTGCCAGCAGTGAAAGGTGGGGGCTTCTACATGGCTACACCTTC. Amino acid sequence: CASSERWGLLHGYTF.

V is TRBV5-7 and J is TRBJ2-7, with no clear D. TRBV5-7 counts as an open reading frame of uncertain function. This CDR3 contains 17 residues. Trimming stripped 4 bases from V and 1 base from J, with 21 bases between. CDR3 bases: TGTGCCAGCAGCCTACCCGCTCTTGCTGGTTGGTCCTACGAGCAGTACTTC. Residues: CASSLPALAGWSYEQYF.

This chain connects TRBV7-6 to TRBJ2-1; D may be TRBD2 (5 bases). Germline assignment: CDR1 SGHVS and CDR2 FNYEAQ. The ends were cut back, 0 bases at V and 0 bases at J, with 9 bases in the middle. The CDR3 contains 16 residues. CDR3 in amino acids: CASSLAGAASYNEQFF. The CDR3, as DNA: TGTGCCAGCAGCTTAGCGGGAGCGGCCTCCTACAATGAGCAGTTCTTC.

This sequence joins TRBV6-5 and TRBJ2-2, with D unresolved. Between the trimmed V and J ends, which lost 0 bases and 6 bases, there was a span of 11 bases. The V gene's germline CDR1 is MNHEY and CDR2 SVGAGI. The CDR3 extends over 15 amino acids. CDR3 in DNA: TGTGCCAGCAGTTACTCGAACCTAGAGCCCGGGGAGCTGTTTTTT. As protein: CASSYSNLEPGELFF.

The V gene is TRBV2, the J gene TRBJ2-6; the D gene is possibly TRBD1 (5 bases). The CDR3 length is 14 residues. Germline V gene lookup returns CDR1 SNHLY and CDR2 FYNNEI. Trimming took 6 bases from V and 4 from J, leaving 10 bases between them. The CDR3: CASRDIAGANVLTF. CDR3 sequence (DNA): TGTGCCAGCAGGGACATCGCAGGGGCCAACGTCCTGACTTTC.

The chain carries TRBV28 and TRBJ1-1; D is possibly TRBD1 (5 bases). From germline, CDR1 is MDHEN and CDR2 SYDVKM. The CDR3 length is 11 residues. Trimming took 8 bases from V and 7 from J, leaving 11 bases between them. CDR3 coding DNA: TGTGCCAGCCGACGGGGGGGTGAAGCTTTCTTT. Protein: CASRRGGEAFF.

The CDR3 nucleotides read TGTGCCAGCAGACTTCAGGGGGTAGGGAACACTGAAGCTTTCTTT. Protein product: CASRLQGVGNTEAFF. V usage is TRBV27 and J usage is TRBJ1-1; 7 bases are a match to TRBD1. Trimming cost V 6 bases and J 1 base; bases outside gene matches: 8. The CDR3 loop spans 15 amino acids. Germline V gene data show CDR1 as MNHEY and CDR2 as SMNVEV (reference sequence).

The chain joins TRBV6-6 to TRBJ1-4; TRBD1 agrees at 7 bases. Germline values: CDR1 MNHNY, CDR2 SVGAGI (reference sequence). The CDR3 sequence is 16 residues long. The J segment lost 7 bases and the V segment lost 5 bases, leaving 13 bases of the junction unmatched. CDR3 bases: TGTGCCAGCAGTCCCCCCGGGAAGGGGGCAGGTGAAAAACTGTTTTTT. Amino acid sequence: CASSPPGKGAGEKLFF.

V is TRBV6-5 and J is TRBJ2-7; D not certain. Per the germline V gene, CDR1 is MNHEY and CDR2 is SVGAGI. V lost 8 bases and J lost 5, with 10 bases in between. This CDR3 is built from 11 residues. The CDR3 loop reads CASPSRDEQYF. The DNA for the CDR3 is TGTGCCAGCCCCTCTAGGGACGAGCAGTACTTC.

The chain couples TRBV28 to TRBJ2-7, with TRBD1 identical over 7 bases. The trim removed 6 bases at V and 2 bases at J, leaving 4 bases unmatched. The CDR3 has 13 amino acids. Per the germline V gene, CDR1 is MDHEN and CDR2 is SYDVKM. CDR3 protein: CASRTGTAYEQYF. For the CDR3, the DNA is TGTGCCAGCAGAACGGGGACAGCCTACGAGCAGTACTTC.

The chain employs TRBV28 and TRBJ2-3; 14 positions match TRBD2. Germline V gives CDR1 MDHEN, CDR2 SYDVKM. V dropped 3 bases and J dropped 7; count of bases not matched to a gene: 6. The CDR3 consists of 16 residues. The CDR3 loop is CASSLLTSGRGNTQYF. The DNA of the CDR3 is TGTGCCAGCAGTTTGTTGACTAGCGGGAGGGGTAATACGCAGTATTTT.

This sequence joins TRBV27 and TRBJ2-7; 11 nucleotides agree with TRBD2. The CDR3 is 20 residues long. The V gene end was trimmed by 5 bases and the J gene end by 4 bases; junction bases not matched to a gene: 22. The germline gives CDR1 MNHEY, CDR2 SMNVEV (reference sequence). The CDR3: CASSPPGRPGGSGRVYEQYF. The CDR3 nucleotides are TGTGCCAGCAGTCCCCCAGGACGCCCGGGAGGTAGCGGGAGGGTTTACGAGCAGTACTTC.

The chain uses TRBV2 and TRBJ1-5; D remains ambiguous. This CDR3 is built from 14 residues. Germline assignment: CDR1 SNHLY and CDR2 FYNNEI. V lost 7 bases and J 7 bases, leaving 17 bases between the germline ends. This chain's CDR3 is CASTAEGNYQPQHF. CDR3 nucleotides: TGTGCCAGCACCGCGGAGGGAAATTACCAGCCCCAGCATTTT.

This clone was seen a single time. This rearrangement joins TRBV11-2 to TRBJ2-2; maybe TRBD1 (6 bases). CDR1 SGHAT and CDR2 FQNNGV come from the germline V gene. V was trimmed by 9 bases and J by 4 bases, leaving 24 bases between them. This CDR3 has 17 residues. CDR3 DNA: TGTGCCAGGATACTAGGCAGGGGAAGGTCGGTCACCGGGGAGCTGTTTTTT. This gives the protein CARILGRGRSVTGELFF.

This chain links TRBV5-6 with TRBJ2-3; D gene uncertain. This CDR3 comprises 13 residues. Trimming left V 3 bases short and J 7 bases short, with 12 bases between. Per germline, CDR1 SGHDT and CDR2 YYEEEE. The CDR3 DNA is TGTGCCAGCAGCTCGAAGCGAGTCTATACGCAGTATTTT. Protein product: CASSSKRVYTQYF.

The gene calls are TRBV4-1 and TRBJ1-1; D uncertain. Between the trimmed V and J ends, which lost 1 base and 2 bases, there was a span of 11 bases. Per germline, CDR1 MGHRA and CDR2 YSYEKL. The CDR3 totals 15 residues. The CDR3, as DNA: TGCGCCAGCAGCCAAGGTAAAGAGGGCAACACTGAAGCTTTCTTT. This codes for CASSQGKEGNTEAFF.

The V and J genes are TRBV27 and TRBJ2-5; D gene unclear. The germline gives CDR1 MNHEY, CDR2 SMNVEV (reference sequence). The CDR3 runs 15 residues. The V end lost 8 bases, the J end lost 0 bases, and 16 bases lay between the germline ends. The CDR3 protein is CASSEAGRYQETQYF. CDR3 nucleotide sequence: TGTGCCAGCTCCGAGGCAGGAAGGTACCAAGAGACCCAGTACTTC.

The genes are TRBV13 and TRBJ2-5; D ambiguous. V lost 2 bases and J lost 5, with 3 bases in between. The CDR3 consists of 11 residues. Germline V CDR1 and CDR2: PRHDT, FYEKMQ (reference sequence). CDR3 DNA: TGTGCCAGCAGCTTAATGGAGACCCAGTACTTC. As protein: CASSLMETQYF.

The chain has TRBV6-1 and TRBJ1-1; possible D gene TRBD1, 5 bases. Trimming left V 8 bases short and J 1 base short, with 8 bases between. Germline V gene lookup returns CDR1 MNHNS and CDR2 SASEGT. The CDR3 is 12 amino acids. The CDR3 coding sequence is TGTGCCAGCGTGGGGCCGAACACTGAAGCTTTCTTT. It is translated as CASVGPNTEAFF.

The chain has TRBV29-1 and TRBJ1-1; a possible D gene is TRBD1 (6 bases). The germline V and J ends were trimmed by 2 bases and 5 bases, with 12 bases remaining between them. The CDR3 is 13 amino acids. CDR1 is SQVTM, CDR2 ANQGSEA, per germline. The CDR3, as DNA: TGCAGCGTTGAACAGGGGATATCAACTGAAGCTTTCTTT. It encodes CSVEQGISTEAFF.

CDR3 loop: CASSLDGNNYGYTF. As DNA, the CDR3 is TGTGCCAGCAGCCTTGACGGGAATAACTATGGCTACACCTTC. This chain uses TRBV14 with TRBJ1-2; D unresolved. Trimming cost V 4 bases and J 1 base, with 10 bases left between them. The CDR3 is 14 amino acids. Looked up from germline, CDR1 is SGHDN and CDR2 is FVKESK.

This clone was detected once. The junction does not match germline at one end; this may be a read error. The J gene is TRBJ2-7, the V gene TRBV2; D possibly corresponds to TRBD1 (6 bases). Germline CDR1 and CDR2: SNHLY and FYNNEI. The CDR3 length is 15 residues. As DNA, the CDR3 is TGTGCCAGCAGGGAAGGGGGACCTAGCTCCTACGAGCAGTACTTC. Translating gives CASREGGPSSYEQYF.

The chain is built from TRBV14 and TRBJ2-1; 8 bases align to TRBD2. The trim removed 7 bases at V and 0 bases at J, leaving 2 bases unmatched. The CDR3 totals 14 residues. Germline CDR1 reads SGHDN; CDR2 reads FVKESK. CDR3 amino acids: CASKSGSSYNEQFF. As DNA, the CDR3 is TGTGCCAGCAAGAGCGGGAGCTCCTACAATGAGCAGTTCTTC.